This T cell receptor beta chain was profiled in a study of CD8+ T cells in alopecia areata. The overall study: Treated patients were dosed with oral tofacitinib, taking 5 to 10 mg twice daily.

Investigators isolated RNA and reverse transcribed it into cDNA to act as the sequencing template. Profiling relied on immunoSEQ multiplex PCR, and the TCRdb table lists in-frame clones only, not all of them. The table lists 170,000 or so clones, 50% to 70% of them singletons. This clone has a handful of counts. Peripheral blood samples and lesional scalp punch biopsies were obtained from alopecia areata patients. The CDR3 is 14 amino acids. Germline V gene data show CDR1 as MNHNY and CDR2 as SVGAGI (reference sequence). Trimming pared 1 base from V and 6 bases from J, leaving 7 bases between. This clonotype originated in a human donor with alopecia areata. This material consisted of CD4+ T cells sorted from blood, taken at week 0. The chain employs TRBV6-6 and TRBJ1-6; a weak D match, TRBD1 (6 bases). The CDR3 sequence: CASSYLQGNSPLHF. The DNA of the CDR3 is TGTGCCAGCAGTTACTTACAGGGTAATTCACCCCTCCACTTT.